What follows are 13 T cell receptor beta chains derived from one specimen sequenced in a study of beta chain features in type 1 diabetes. The sequenced template was cDNA made from the entire isolated RNA. TCRdb's table, derived via immunoSEQ multiplex PCR, lists solely in-frame clones and lacks some. The sample consists of fewer than 900,000 clones, 17% of them appearing once. The sequencing input was naive CD4+ T cells from blood. The receptors shown here come from a woman aged 18-29 years in good health.

The chain combines TRBV4-1 with TRBJ2-2; D uncertain. This CDR3 has 15 residues. The V gene's germline CDR1 is MGHRA and CDR2 YSYEKL. Trimming pared 3 bases from V and 7 bases from J, leaving 15 bases between. The CDR3 spells CASSQMPLGGGELFF. CDR3 nucleotide sequence: TGCGCCAGCAGCCAGATGCCACTGGGCGGCGGGGAGCTGTTTTTT.

The chain is built from TRBV19 and TRBJ1-1; D may be TRBD1 (5 bases). The germline V gene encodes CDR1 LNHDA and CDR2 SQIVND (reference sequence). This CDR3 is built from 17 residues. The ends were cut back, 3 bases at V and 5 bases at J, with 22 bases in the middle. The CDR3 region is CASSMITGQGGETEAFF. CDR3 DNA: TGTGCCAGTAGTATGATAACCGGGCAGGGTGGGGAGACTGAAGCTTTCTTT.

This clone was seen more than once but under ten times. The chain uses TRBV25-1 and TRBJ2-5, with D possibly TRBD2 on 6 matching bases. V was clipped by 2 bases and J by 2 bases, with 9 bases between them. Per germline, CDR1 MGHDK and CDR2 SYGVNS. This CDR3 has 14 residues. CDR3 residues: CASSEPGDQETQYF. The CDR3 DNA sequence: TGTGCCAGCAGTGAACCGGGGGATCAAGAGACCCAGTACTTC.

Concerning this clone: The conserved final phenylalanine or tryptophan is absent from the CDR3, which likely points to a read error. V is TRBV5-1 and J is TRBJ2-2, with 8 bases identical to TRBD1. With 1 base clipped from V and 5 bases from J, the junction kept 7 bases outside the gene matches. The CDR3 spans 16 residues. Per the germline V gene, CDR1 is SGHRS and CDR2 is YFSETQ. CDR3 sequence reads: CASSLSPRGRTGELFL. Here the CDR3 DNA reads TGCGCCAGCAGCTTGTCCCCCAGGGGGCGAACCGGGGAGCTGTTTCTT.

This clone was found a few times. The chain recombines TRBV19 with TRBJ2-3, with D hard to call. CDR1 and CDR2 (germline): LNHDA, SQIVND (reference sequence). Trimming shortened V by 3 bases and J by 4 bases, and 5 bases separated the two germline ends. The CDR3 runs 12 residues. In DNA form, the CDR3 reads TGTGCCAGTAGTATGATTGCAGATACGCAGTATTTT. Protein product: CASSMIADTQYF.

This clone was seen more than once but under ten times. This sequence joins TRBV6-5 and TRBJ1-3; D is unclear. Per the germline V gene, CDR1 is MNHEY and CDR2 is SVGAGI. V was shortened by 11 bases and J by 0 bases, with 14 bases between the two germline ends. This CDR3 has 14 amino acids. The CDR3 loop reads CAAQIESSGNTIYF. The CDR3 DNA sequence: TGTGCCGCTCAAATCGAGAGCTCTGGAAACACCATATATTTT.

In its sample, this clone was seen a few times. The genes are TRBV7-2 and TRBJ2-3, with a tentative D call TRBD1 (5 bases). The CDR3 covers 14 residues. Germline CDR1 is SGHTA and CDR2 is FQGNSA. V lost 5 bases, J lost 2 bases, and 11 bases lay in between. This CDR3 is CASSIIGVTDTQYF. In nucleotides, the CDR3 is TGTGCCAGCAGCATAATAGGGGTCACAGATACGCAGTATTTT.

The rearrangement links TRBV9 to TRBJ2-2; TRBD1 agrees at 9 bases. Germline-derived CDR1 and CDR2 are SGDLS and YYNGEE. The trim removed 3 bases at V and 7 bases at J, leaving 10 bases unmatched. The CDR3 contains 16 residues. This CDR3 reads CASSAQGARYGGELFF. Here the CDR3 DNA reads TGTGCCAGCAGCGCACAGGGGGCTCGATACGGCGGGGAGCTGTTTTTT.

The V gene is TRBV11-2, the J gene TRBJ2-3, with a possible D match to TRBD2 (6 bases). CDR1 and CDR2 (germline): SGHAT, FQNNGV. Trimming removed 4 bases at V and 2 bases at J, with 16 bases between. The length of the CDR3 is 16 residues. The CDR3 DNA is TGTGCCAGCAGCTGGAGGGGCCGGGCTCCCACAGATACGCAGTATTTT. Its translation is CASSWRGRAPTDTQYF.

The sample holds a few counts of this clone. DNA of the CDR3: TGTGCCAGCAGCTTATTCGGGGTGGAGGGCACTGAAGCTTTCTTT. It encodes CASSLFGVEGTEAFF. This sequence joins TRBV7-2 and TRBJ1-1; D remains unclear. Per germline, CDR1 SGHTA and CDR2 FQGNSA. V was clipped by 2 bases and J by 4 bases, with 14 bases between them. The CDR3 extends over 15 amino acids. The whole variable domain, remainder taken from reference TRBV7-2 and TRBJ1-1, is GAGVSQSPSNKVTEKGKDVELRCDPISGHTALYWYRQSLGQGLEFLIYFQGNSAPDKSGLPSDRFSAERTGGSVSTLTIQRTQQEDSAVYLCASSLFGVEGTEAFFGQGTRLTVV.

The chain links TRBV10-3 to TRBJ2-7; D is undetermined. This CDR3 is 13 amino acids long. V was trimmed by 6 bases and J by 0 bases, leaving 9 bases between them. Germline CDR1 reads ENHRY; CDR2 reads SYGVKD. Here the CDR3 reads CAISVLGSYEQYF. The CDR3 bases are TGTGCCATCAGCGTTCTAGGCTCCTACGAGCAGTACTTC.

The chain links TRBV6-1 to TRBJ1-5; 10 positions agree with TRBD1. CDR3 length: 19 residues. In germline, CDR1 is MNHNS, CDR2 SASEGT. V lost 4 bases and J lost 0; bases outside the gene matches: 12. The CDR3 here is CASSARPGQGTYSNQPQHF. The CDR3, as DNA: TGTGCCAGCAGTGCCCGCCCGGGACAGGGGACCTATAGCAATCAGCCCCAGCATTTT.

Comments on this clone: This CDR3 is also generated by other DNA sequences in the sample. The rearrangement uses TRBV7-2 and TRBJ1-1; unclear D gene. V was clipped by 3 bases and J by 0 bases, with 8 bases between them. Germline CDR1 is SGHTA and CDR2 is FQGNSA. The CDR3 spans 14 residues. CDR3 in amino acids: CASSFSGLNTEAFF. The CDR3 coding sequence is TGTGCCAGCAGCTTTTCAGGACTGAACACTGAAGCTTTCTTT. The full variable domain, its missing parts supplied by reference TRBV7-2 and TRBJ1-1, is GAGVSQSPSNKVTEKGKDVELRCDPISGHTALYWYRQSLGQGLEFLIYFQGNSAPDKSGLPSDRFSAERTGGSVSTLTIQRTQQEDSAVYLCASSFSGLNTEAFFGQGTRLTVV.